These T cell receptor beta chains were read from a single sample in a study of T cells in Graves' hyperthyroidism and ophthalmopathy. Via MiXCR, TCRdb re-called the multiplex PCR reads, giving one row per CDR3 protein. Of 490,000 or so distinct CDR3 sequences listed, roughly a sixth were seen once; the top ten hold 29%. The source material was blood. Receptor source: a woman in her 30s with Graves' ophthalmopathy. CDR3s include the opening cysteine and the closing phenylalanine or tryptophan. Fields, in order: clone size, J gene, V gene, D gene, CDR3 DNA, CDR3 protein. The D gene is left open where the match is weak. Expanded clones are given a class, and other clones once, few, many or no size at all.

few | TRBJ1-3 | TRBV29-1 | TRBD1 | TGCAGCGTCGACAGGGATAACGCCATATATTTT | CSVDRDNAIYF
many | TRBJ2-5 | TRBV20-1 | . | TGCAGTGCTAGACAGGTTAGGCGAGAGGAGACCCAGTACTTC | CSARQVRREETQYF
. | TRBJ2-7 | TRBV3-2 | . | TGTGCCAGCAGCCAAGCTCATCACCCTGATGACTACGAGCAGTACTTC | CASSQAHHPDDYEQYF
. | TRBJ1-1 | TRBV5-4 | . | TGTGCCAGCAGCTTGGGAGGGGGGCGGGACACTGAAGCTTTCTTT | CASSLGGGRDTEAFF
many | TRBJ2-5 | TRBV29-1 | . | TGCAGCGTTGAAGGGGGCGTGTCCCAAGAGACCCAGTACTTC | CSVEGGVSQETQYF
. | TRBJ2-6 | TRBV5-4 | TRBD1 | TGTGCCGGAACCAGGGACAGGGCTTCTACTGGGGCCAACGTCCTGACTTTC | CAGTRDRASTGANVLTF
many | TRBJ1-1 | TRBV28 | . | TGTGCCAGTTGGCGGAGGAACACTGAAGCTTTCTTT | CASWRRNTEAFF
many | TRBJ2-7 | TRBV27 | . | TGTGCCAGCAGTTTAAATTGGGGCCATGACTACGAGCAGTACTTC | CASSLNWGHDYEQYF
many | TRBJ2-2 | TRBV7-6 | . | TGTGCCAGCAGCTTAGGCCTCCAAAACACCGGGGAGCTGTTTTTT | CASSLGLQNTGELFF
many | TRBJ2-1 | TRBV2 | TRBD2 | TGTGCCAGCAGAGGGACTAGCGGGATCTCCTACAATGAGCAGTTCTTC | CASRGTSGISYNEQFF
. | TRBJ2-7 | TRBV5-1 | . | TGCGCCAGCAGCTTCAGGAGGGGGCATTACGAGCAGTACTTC | CASSFRRGHYEQYF
many | TRBJ2-3 | TRBV20-1 | TRBD1 | TGCAGCGCTCTGGACAGGGGGATAGATACGCAGTATTTT | CSALDRGIDTQYF
. | TRBJ2-2 | TRBV7-3 | TRBD1 | TGTGCCAGCAGCCTGACAGGGGGGATAAACACCGGGGAGCTGTTTTTT | CASSLTGGINTGELFF
. | TRBJ2-7 | TRBV28 | . | TGTGCCAGCAACGAAGCCAGAAACGAGCAGTACTTC | CASNEARNEQYF
few | TRBJ2-1 | TRBV20-1 | TRBD2 | TGCAGTGCAACATCGGGAGGGCCGAGAAATGAGCAGTTCTTC | CSATSGGPRNEQFF
. | TRBJ2-2 | TRBV30 | . | TGTGCCTGGGAGGGAAGGGGACAAACCGGGGAGCTGTTTTTT | CAWEGRGQTGELFF
. | TRBJ2-2 | TRBV12-5 | TRBD2 | TGTGCTAGTGGTTTGAAGCCGGGGGGCGGGGAGCTGTTTTTT | CASGLKPGGGELFF
. | TRBJ2-1 | TRBV9 | . | TGTGCCAGCAGCCCAGCGGATGCCCTCAATGAGCAGTTCTTC | CASSPADALNEQFF
few | TRBJ1-6 | TRBV20-1 | TRBD1 | TGCAGTGCTAGAAGACAGGGGGGAAATTCACCCCTCCACTTT | CSARRQGGNSPLHF
. | TRBJ2-7 | TRBV5-1 | . | TGCGCCAGCAGCTTGGTCCGGTCCTACGAGCAGTACTTC | CASSLVRSYEQYF